The 11 T cell receptor beta chains given below trace back to one sample, sequenced in a study of chemoradiotherapy in HPV16-positive cancers. The table came from immunoSEQ multiplex PCR; TCRdb's copy has only in-frame clones and leaves some out. The sample records just over 15,000 clones, roughly 80% being singletons. Sample acquisition took place from a patient who underwent chemoradiotherapy. All receptors derive from a human donor with HPV-associated anogenital cancer.

The chain links TRBV4-3 to TRBJ2-5, with D maybe TRBD1 (6 bases). With 1 base removed from V and 7 bases from J, the gap between germline ends came to 19 bases. The germline V gene has CDR1 LGHNA and CDR2 YSLEER. The CDR3 extends over 16 amino acids. CDR3 region: CASSQVHSRGLVTQYF. The CDR3 DNA sequence: TGCGCCAGCAGCCAAGTACATTCCAGGGGCCTTGTGACCCAGTACTTC.

The CDR3 DNA reads TGTGCCACCTCCCGGGACAGGGGGCGCGGCTACACCTTC. Its translation is CATSRDRGRGYTF. The rearrangement uses TRBV15 and TRBJ1-2; the match to TRBD1 covers 12 bases. The trim removed 8 bases at V and 8 bases at J, leaving 6 bases unmatched. Germline assignment: CDR1 LNHNV and CDR2 YYDKDF (reference sequence). This CDR3 region has 13 residues.

This clone was seen only a few times. This chain joins TRBV28 and TRBJ1-2; D unclear. This CDR3 has 14 amino acids. CDR1 and CDR2 from the germline V gene are MDHEN and SYDVKM. With 5 bases removed from V and 2 bases from J, the gap between germline ends came to 12 bases. The CDR3 bases are TGTGCCAGCAGTAATGGGTACGGAAACTATGGCTACACCTTC. This encodes CASSNGYGNYGYTF.

This clone is a singleton in its sample. This chain uses TRBV30 with TRBJ2-1; the D gene could be TRBD1 or TRBD2 (6 bases each). Germline CDR1 is GTSNPN and CDR2 is SVGIG (reference sequence). The CDR3 totals 12 residues. The V and J ends lost 0 bases and 9 bases respectively, with 9 bases between them. CDR3 in amino acids: CAWSVKGGEQFF. As DNA, the CDR3 is TGTGCCTGGAGTGTAAAGGGGGGTGAGCAGTTCTTC.

This clone was detected only a few times. This chain links TRBV4-1 with TRBJ1-5, with D possibly being TRBD1 (6 bases). Germline V gene data show CDR1 as MGHRA and CDR2 as YSYEKL. This CDR3 contains 16 residues. V lost 4 bases and J lost 0, with 13 bases in between. CDR3 loop: CASSPQGPFSNQPQHF. In DNA, the CDR3 is TGCGCCAGCAGCCCACAGGGTCCCTTTAGCAATCAGCCCCAGCATTTT.

The chain employs TRBV19 and TRBJ1-2, with D perhaps TRBD1 (6 bases). This CDR3 is built from 17 residues. V lost 1 base and J lost 5, with 20 bases in between. Looked up from germline, CDR1 is LNHDA and CDR2 is SQIVND (reference sequence). As DNA, the CDR3 is TGTGCCAGTAGTATAGTAGGAGGGGGTACCCGATCTTATGGCTACACCTTC. Translating gives CASSIVGGGTRSYGYTF.

V gene TRBV9 combines with J gene TRBJ2-7, with a weak D call TRBD1 (5 bases). The germline V gene has CDR1 SGDLS and CDR2 YYNGEE. Between the trimmed V and J ends, which lost 6 bases and 7 bases, there was a span of 26 bases. The CDR3 totals 16 residues. Here the CDR3 DNA reads TGTGCCAGCACCTCGTCTCCATCAGGGTCCAAGGAAGAGCAGTACTTC. It encodes CASTSSPSGSKEEQYF.

The rearrangement links TRBV7-9 to TRBJ1-4; no firm D call. The CDR3 is 15 amino acids. Germline V gene lookup returns CDR1 SEHNR and CDR2 FQNEAQ (reference sequence). Between the trimmed V and J ends, which lost 5 bases and 0 bases, there was a span of 10 bases. The DNA of the CDR3 is TGTGCCAGCAGCCCCTGGACGGCAACTAATGAAAAACTGTTTTTT. It translates to CASSPWTATNEKLFF.

The chain combines TRBV2 with TRBJ1-1; D gene unclear. This CDR3 has 11 amino acids. V lost 7 bases to trimming and J lost 6 bases, with 9 bases between them. Germline CDR1 SNHLY, CDR2 FYNNEI. CDR3 in DNA: TGTGCCAGCAATCGGGAAGCTGAAGCTTTCTTT. Translated: CASNREAEAFF.

CDR3: CASSLQVNYGYTF. For the CDR3, the DNA is TGCGCCAGCAGCTTACAAGTTAACTATGGCTACACCTTC. The chain carries TRBV5-1 and TRBJ1-2; the D is unclear. CDR3 length: 13 residues. The germline gives CDR1 SGHRS, CDR2 YFSETQ. V was pared by 2 bases and J by 1 base, with 6 bases between.

This clone was counted a few times. The rearrangement uses TRBV15 and TRBJ2-2; the D gene is possibly TRBD1 (6 bases). The ends were cut back, 11 bases at V and 3 bases at J, with 13 bases in the middle. The CDR3 contains 13 residues. Germline CDR1 is LNHNV and CDR2 is YYDKDF (reference sequence). CDR3 sequence (DNA): TGTGCCGTACGGACAGACTACACCGGGGAGCTGTTTTTT. Amino acid sequence: CAVRTDYTGELFF. The complete variable domain, with remaining parts taken from reference TRBV15 and TRBJ2-2, reads DAMVIQNPRYQVTQFGKPVTLSCSQTLNHNVMYWYQQKSSQAPKLLFHYYDKDFNNEADTPDNFQSRRPNTSFCFLDIRSPGLGDTAMYLCAVRTDYTGELFFGEGSRLTVL.